This T cell receptor (beta chain) was found in a study of naive and memory T cell subsets. Findings and limits, study-wide: No ground truth validated the naive and memory repertoire findings. Activation and differentiation may alter RNA-based TCR counts.

Concerning this clonotype itself: Its target is not known.

CDR1 is SGHRS and CDR2 is YFSETQ in the germline V gene. CDR3 length: 14 amino acids. Trimming removed 4 bases at V and 3 bases at J, with 13 bases between. The beta constant-region primer was an equimolar mix of two oligonucleotides covering TRBC1 and TRBC2. Nested alpha and beta constant-region primers with the SP2 primer drove four PCR rounds on ligated cDNA. One entry per CDR3 protein, called by TCRdb with MiXCR from the UMI-ligation and nested PCR reads. In the table there are 95,000 to 150,000 distinct CDR3 sequences, 36% of which are singletons. This receptor was identified in a human donor in good health. The V call is TRBV5-1, the J call TRBJ2-5; D is possibly TRBD2 (6 bases). Material for sequencing was central memory CD4+ T cells from blood. In nucleotides, the CDR3 is TGCGCCAGCAGCCCAAATAGCGGTGAAGAGACCCAGTACTTC. It is translated as CASSPNSGEETQYF.